This is a list of T cell receptor beta chains from one sample in a study of cytomegalovirus exposure and HLA in healthy donors. Using immunoSEQ multiplex PCR, the repertoire was profiled, and TCRdb retains in-frame clones only, with some absent. Among 100,000 to 150,000 clones listed, 85% to 95% were seen once. The specimen was PBMCs. These receptors were collected from a woman aged 18-29 years in good health and CMV-seronegative. The CDR3 runs from the conserved cysteine through the conserved F or W. D genes are given only for firm matches. Size is omitted from some rows. Given values are once, few, many or a class for expanded clones.

>TRBV30|.|TRBJ1-2|.
TGTGCCTGGAGTCGTGGCAGACTATATGGCTACACCTTC
CAWSRGRLYGYTF
>TRBV30|.|TRBJ2-7|.
TGTGCCTGGAGTATGCCCTCGCGGCTTGACGAGCAGTACTTC
CAWSMPSRLDEQYF
>TRBV4-2|.|TRBJ2-7|TRBD1
TGTGCCAGCAGCCAAGAACAGGGGGCCGGCATCTACGAGCAGTACTTC
CASSQEQGAGIYEQYF
>TRBV5-1|.|TRBJ1-1|TRBD1
TGCGCCAGCAGCTGGGCTTGGGACAGGGCAACCACTGAAGCTTTCTTT
CASSWAWDRATTEAFF
>TRBV5-4|.|TRBJ2-1|TRBD2
TGTGCCAGCAGCTTAACTAGCGCACACAATGAGCAGTTCTTC
CASSLTSAHNEQFF
>TRBV7-2|.|TRBJ1-5|.
TGTGCCAGCAGCTCGACAGGTACTAATCAGCCCCAGCATTTT
CASSSTGTNQPQHF
>TRBV2|.|TRBJ1-5|.
TGTGCCAGCGCCTTAATCGGGGGGCTAAGCAATCAGCCCCAGCATTTT
CASALIGGLSNQPQHF
>TRBV6-1|.|TRBJ1-6|.
TGTGCCAGCAGTGAATGGGGGGACAATTCACCCCTCCACTTT
CASSEWGDNSPLHF
>TRBV5-1|.|TRBJ1-2|.
TGCGCCAGCAGCCCAGGGGATGGCTACACCTTC
CASSPGDGYTF
>TRBV27|.|TRBJ1-5|.
TGTGCCAGCAGTCCAACTCCCGCCAATCAGCCCCAGCATTTT
CASSPTPANQPQHF
>TRBV28|.|TRBJ2-3|TRBD2
TGTGCCAGCAGTTTGGGTCGAGCGGGAGCCCGGGTCGGTACGCAGTATTTT
CASSLGRAGARVGTQYF
>TRBV30|.|TRBJ2-7|TRBD1
TGTGCCTGGAGCTTTGCAGGGGGCTCCGAGCAGTACTTC
CAWSFAGGSEQYF
>TRBV6-1|once|TRBJ1-2|TRBD1
TGTGCCAGCAGTGGAGCCGGGACAGACTATGGCTACACCTTC
CASSGAGTDYGYTF
>TRBV4-2|.|TRBJ1-2|.
TGTGCCAGCAGCCGGGAGGGGGGCCTTAGCTATGGCTACACCTTC
CASSREGGLSYGYTF
>TRBV7-2|few|TRBJ2-7|.
TGTGCCAGCACTAGTACCTACGAGCAGTACTTC
CASTSTYEQYF